Listed below are T cell receptor beta chains from one sample, sequenced in a study of PD-1 blockade in classical Hodgkin lymphoma. Method: immunoSEQ multiplex PCR; TCRdb's copy keeps in-frame clones and lacks some. The table records roughly 17,000 clones, 83% of them present only once. The sequencing used peripheral blood mononuclear cells (PBMCs), collected before the fourth cycle of nivolumab. The source of these receptors is a human donor with classical Hodgkin lymphoma. Both conserved end residues are trimmed from each CDR3.

>TRBV7-9|TRBJ2-5
ASSLDRLSGETQY
>TRBV7-8|TRBJ2-7
ASSSRLAGGPGSYEQY
>TRBV4-3|TRBJ2-7
ASSQGDGFLYEQY
>TRBV5-1|TRBJ2-5
ASTGAGLPQETQY
>TRBV9|TRBJ2-3
ASSVAGGPGDTQY
>TRBV7-9|TRBJ2-1
ASSLVRTTLYNEQF
>TRBV15|TRBJ1-3
ATSPGLMGNTIY
>TRBV7-8|TRBJ1-3
ASSLNSHSGNTIY
>TRBV6-6|TRBJ1-5
ASSKGSNQPQH
>TRBV5-1|TRBJ1-2
ASSLVRGDAYGYT
>TRBV7-3|TRBJ1-6
ASSLTPQGANSPLH
>TRBV27|TRBJ2-4
ASSGDLEAKNIQY
>TRBV7-9|TRBJ2-3
ASSSERGDSTDTQY
>TRBV19|TRBJ1-4
ASSLGATNEKLF
>TRBV19|TRBJ2-7
ASSIRDSYYEQY
>TRBV18|TRBJ1-5
ASSPGGAGNQSQH
>TRBV5-1|TRBJ1-1
ASSPSRGANTEAF
>TRBV7-9|TRBJ2-1
ASSFGQGASNEQF
>TRBV5-5|TRBJ1-2
ASSLDSEGYT
>TRBV4-2|TRBJ2-7
ASSAGQGSYEQY
>TRBV7-8|TRBJ1-5
ASSLAGARVPQH
>TRBV5-1|TRBJ1-6
ASRQQGVDSPLH
>TRBV27|TRBJ1-1
ASRLLGRDTEAF
>TRBV25-1|TRBJ2-3
ASSELRQAHTDTQY
>TRBV27|TRBJ1-4
ASSLPYPFIPGQGGEKLF
>TRBV7-9|TRBJ2-2
ASSQLVTTGELF
>TRBV9|TRBJ2-3
ASSVDEGAATDTQY
>TRBV7-9|TRBJ1-5
ASSLGGARAQPQH